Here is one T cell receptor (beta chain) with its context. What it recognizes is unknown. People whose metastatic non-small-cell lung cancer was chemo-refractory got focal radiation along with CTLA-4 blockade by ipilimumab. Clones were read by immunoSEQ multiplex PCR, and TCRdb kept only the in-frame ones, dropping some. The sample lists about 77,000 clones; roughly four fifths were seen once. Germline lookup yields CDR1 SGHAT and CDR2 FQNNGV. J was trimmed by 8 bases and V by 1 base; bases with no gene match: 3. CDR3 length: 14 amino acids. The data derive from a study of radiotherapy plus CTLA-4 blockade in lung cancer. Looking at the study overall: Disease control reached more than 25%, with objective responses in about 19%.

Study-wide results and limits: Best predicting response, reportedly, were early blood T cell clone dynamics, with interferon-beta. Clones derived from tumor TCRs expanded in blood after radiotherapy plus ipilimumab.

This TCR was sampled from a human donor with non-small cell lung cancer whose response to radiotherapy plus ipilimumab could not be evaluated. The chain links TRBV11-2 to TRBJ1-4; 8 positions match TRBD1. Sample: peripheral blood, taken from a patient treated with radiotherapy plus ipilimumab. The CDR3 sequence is CASSLVGTGEKLFF. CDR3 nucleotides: TGTGCCAGCAGCTTAGTAGGGACAGGCGAAAAACTGTTTTTT.